These T cell receptor beta chains were read from a single sample in a study of T cell responses to AZD1222 COVID-19 vaccine. Sequencing used immunoSEQ multiplex PCR; TCRdb keeps in-frame clones, though not all of them. The repertoire includes approximately 120,000 clones, over 80% of them detected once, and roughly 7% sits in the top ten. Specimen: peripheral blood, collected on day 0 of AZD1222 vaccination. Every receptor here comes from an adult in good health. Each CDR3 is given with its conserved first and last residue. The D gene is left open where the match is weak. Not every row has a clone size; where given, it reads once, few, many or a size class.

>TRBD1|NA|TRBJ1-4|TRBV12-3/TRBV12-4
TGTGCCAGCCGTGGGACAGGGGTGGAAAAACTGTTTTTT
CASRGTGVEKLFF
>NA|NA|TRBJ2-2|TRBV5-1
TGCGCCAGCAGCTTGTGGACTCGTACCGGGGAGCTGTTTTTT
CASSLWTRTGELFF
>NA|NA|TRBJ1-1|TRBV11-1
TGTGCCAGCAGCTTAGCGGCAGCCTACACTGAAGCTTTCTTT
CASSLAAAYTEAFF
>TRBD1|NA|TRBJ2-1|TRBV5-1
TGCGCCAGCAGTCCTGGACAGGGATCCTACAATGAGCAGTTCTTC
CASSPGQGSYNEQFF
>NA|NA|TRBJ1-4|TRBV18
TGTGCCAGCTCACCTAACCCTGGGGGTAATGAAAAACTGTTTTTT
CASSPNPGGNEKLFF
>TRBD2|NA|TRBJ2-5|TRBV10-1
TGCGCCAGCAGCCAGGGAGGGAAGGAGACCCAGTACTTC
CASSQGGKETQYF
>TRBD2|NA|TRBJ2-3|TRBV10-1
TGCGCCAGCAGTGATGTAGCGGGCGTGACAGATACGCAGTATTTT
CASSDVAGVTDTQYF
>NA|NA|TRBJ2-7|TRBV19
TGTGCCAGTAGTATCAGGCAGGGCAACGAGCAGTACTTC
CASSIRQGNEQYF
>TRBD1|NA|TRBJ2-1|TRBV13
TGTGCCAGCAGCAGTCCGGACAGGGCCGACTACAATGAGCAGTTCTTC
CASSSPDRADYNEQFF
>NA|NA|TRBJ1-1|TRBV9
TGTGCCAGCAGCGTAGCGGGCGGGACCGGCACTGAAGCTTTCTTT
CASSVAGGTGTEAFF
>TRBD1|NA|TRBJ2-1|TRBV19
TGTGCCAGTAGCAAGGGGGACAGGGGGCGAAAAGAGCAGTTCTTC
CASSKGDRGRKEQFF
>NA|NA|TRBJ1-5|TRBV9
TGTGCCAGCAGCGCTACAGGGAAGGGTCAGCCCCAGCATTTT
CASSATGKGQPQHF
>NA|NA|TRBJ1-5|TRBV6-2/TRBV6-3
TGTGCCAGCAGTTACTCGGGGTTAGGCAATCAGCCCCAGCATTTT
CASSYSGLGNQPQHF
>TRBD2|NA|TRBJ2-3|TRBV5-1
TGCGCCAGCAGCTTAAACGGGAGGGGCACAGATACGCAGTATTTT
CASSLNGRGTDTQYF
>NA|once|TRBJ1-2|TRBV15
TGTGCCACCAGCAGAGAGGGGAACTATGGCTACACCTTC
CATSREGNYGYTF
>TRBD2|NA|TRBJ2-7|TRBV6-5
TGTGCCAGCAGCTACGCTAGCGGCACCTACGAGCAGTACTTC
CASSYASGTYEQYF
>NA|NA|TRBJ1-5|TRBV2
TGTGCCAGCACCGAGAGAGCCGAGCGAAGCAATCAGCCCCAGCATTTT
CASTERAERSNQPQHF
>NA|NA|TRBJ1-1|TRBV19
TGTGCCAGTAGTTTGTCGACAAACACTGAAGCTTTCTTT
CASSLSTNTEAFF
>TRBD1|NA|TRBJ1-1|TRBV30
TGTGCCTGGAGGTTTTGGGTGGGACAGAATAAGAACACTGAAGCTTTCTTT
CAWRFWVGQNKNTEAFF
>TRBD1|once|TRBJ1-3|TRBV9
TGTGCCAGCAGCGTAGCCGGGACAGGGGACCTCTCTGGAAACACCATATATTTT
CASSVAGTGDLSGNTIYF
>TRBD2|NA|TRBJ2-5|TRBV10-1
TGCGCCAGCAGTGAGTCTTTAGCGGGCCAAGAGACCCAGTACTTC
CASSESLAGQETQYF
>NA|NA|TRBJ1-2|TRBV11-2
TGTGCCAGCAGCTTAGCGGAGGGGTACTTCTATGGCTACACCTTC
CASSLAEGYFYGYTF
>NA|NA|TRBJ1-4|TRBV30
TGTGCCTGGAGTTCCCCTCCAACTAATGAAAAACTGTTTTTT
CAWSSPPTNEKLFF
>NA|NA|TRBJ1-4|TRBV25-1
TGTGCCAGCAGACGGGCAACTAATGAAAAACTGTTTTTT
CASRRATNEKLFF
>TRBD1|NA|TRBJ1-6|TRBV9
TGTGCCAGCAGCACCTCGGGACAGTCAGGCTCACCCCTCCACTTT
CASSTSGQSGSPLHF
>NA|NA|TRBJ2-1|TRBV7-8
TGTGCCAGCAGCCTACTGTCGGATGAGCAGTTCTTC
CASSLLSDEQFF
>TRBD1|NA|TRBJ2-3|TRBV6-5
TGTGCCAGCAGTTACGGGACAGGGGGCGCAGATACGCAGTATTTT
CASSYGTGGADTQYF
>NA|NA|TRBJ1-3|TRBV19
TGTGCCAGTAGTGGGGGACCAGGGAGCTCTGGAAACACCATATATTTT
CASSGGPGSSGNTIYF
>NA|NA|TRBJ2-5|TRBV7-2
TGTGCCAGCAGCTTAGGCCTAGCCCAAGAGACCCAGTACTTC
CASSLGLAQETQYF
>TRBD2|few|TRBJ2-3|TRBV7-9
TGTGCCAGCAGCTTAGGACTAGCGATAGATACGCAGTATTTT
CASSLGLAIDTQYF
>NA|NA|TRBJ1-3|TRBV21-1
TGTGCCAGCAGCAAATCGGACAGGGGCCTTCTCTCTGGAAACACCATATATTTT
CASSKSDRGLLSGNTIYF
>TRBD2|NA|TRBJ2-2|TRBV2
TGTGCCAGCAGTATCGGGACTAGCGGGCGGGGGGAGCTGTTTTTT
CASSIGTSGRGELFF
>TRBD2|NA|TRBJ2-7|TRBV5-1
TGCGCCAGCAGCTCAATCTTTGAACTAGCGGGTACTTACGAGCAGTACTTC
CASSSIFELAGTYEQYF
>TRBD1|NA|TRBJ1-2|TRBV5-6
TGTGCCAGCAGCTTCTCGACAGGGCCGGGCTATGGCTACACCTTC
CASSFSTGPGYGYTF
>NA|NA|TRBJ2-1|TRBV2
TGTGCCTACCGGAGGGAACGTTGGCTGTTCTTC
CAYRRERWLFF
>NA|NA|TRBJ1-1|TRBV6-5
TGTGCCAGCACCTGGGCCAGGGACACTGAAGCTTTCTTT
CASTWARDTEAFF
>NA|NA|TRBJ2-1|TRBV19
TGTGCCAGTAGTCCTAGGGGGGTCCCCGATGAGCAGTTCTTC
CASSPRGVPDEQFF
>NA|once|TRBJ2-5|TRBV30
TGTGCCTGGAGCGCTGAGACCCAGTACTTC
CAWSAETQYF
>NA|NA|TRBJ2-7|TRBV27
TGTGCCAGCAGTCCGTATAACAGGGTCTACGAGCAGTACTTC
CASSPYNRVYEQYF
>TRBD1|NA|TRBJ1-2|TRBV6-5
TGTGCCAGCAGTTACACGCGACAGGGCGCCTATGGCTACACCTTC
CASSYTRQGAYGYTF
>NA|NA|TRBJ2-7|TRBV1
TGCACCAGCAGACCTCACATCGGGCGGGTCTACGAGCAGTACTTC
CTSRPHIGRVYEQYF